The rows below give T cell receptor beta chains drawn from one sample of a study of blood T cell repertoires in COVID-19. The assay was immunoSEQ multiplex PCR, and TCRdb's table has in-frame clones only and misses some. This repertoire shows around 190,000 clones, roughly 77% found once; its top ten account for over 5%. Material for sequencing was peripheral blood. Receptors were obtained from a woman aged 35 to 49 with COVID-19, enrolled during active disease. CDR3s include the opening cysteine and the closing phenylalanine or tryptophan. The order of the fields is CDR3 protein, CDR3 DNA, clone size, J gene, V gene, D gene. The D gene is left open where the match is weak. The size field is filled for only some rows; it gives once, few, many or a size class.

CDR3 protein: CASSEQGNTIYF; CDR3 DNA: TGTGCCAGCAGTGAACAGGGAAACACCATATATTTT; clone size: once; J gene: TRBJ1-3; V gene: TRBV6-1; D gene: .
CDR3 protein: CASSGGTASTDTQYF; CDR3 DNA: TGTGCCAGTAGTGGAGGGACGGCTAGCACAGATACGCAGTATTTT; clone size: .; J gene: TRBJ2-3; V gene: TRBV19; D gene: .
CDR3 protein: CASSMMEGTEAFF; CDR3 DNA: TGTGCCAGCAGCATGATGGAGGGCACTGAAGCTTTCTTT; clone size: .; J gene: TRBJ1-1; V gene: TRBV7-9; D gene: .
CDR3 protein: CASSQQRGSVYEQYF; CDR3 DNA: TGTGCCAGCAGCCAACAGCGGGGTTCGGTGTACGAGCAGTACTTC; clone size: few; J gene: TRBJ2-7; V gene: TRBV5-4; D gene: TRBD2
CDR3 protein: CASSYLWDITNTGELFF; CDR3 DNA: TGTGCCAGCAGTTATCTATGGGACATAACGAACACCGGGGAGCTGTTTTTT; clone size: .; J gene: TRBJ2-2; V gene: TRBV6-2/TRBV6-3; D gene: .
CDR3 protein: CASRQGNQPQHF; CDR3 DNA: TGTGCCAGTCGACAGGGCAATCAGCCCCAGCATTTT; clone size: .; J gene: TRBJ1-5; V gene: TRBV2; D gene: .
CDR3 protein: CASSFQGDQPQHF; CDR3 DNA: TGTGCCAGCAGCTTTCAGGGGGATCAGCCCCAGCATTTT; clone size: .; J gene: TRBJ1-5; V gene: TRBV7-2; D gene: TRBD1
CDR3 protein: CATSTSRASQTGNEQFF; CDR3 DNA: TGTGCCACCAGCACCAGTAGGGCCAGCCAGACGGGGAATGAGCAGTTCTTC; clone size: .; J gene: TRBJ2-1; V gene: TRBV15; D gene: .
CDR3 protein: CASSFRAGEQYF; CDR3 DNA: TGTGCCAGCAGCTTCAGAGCGGGCGAGCAGTACTTC; clone size: .; J gene: TRBJ2-7; V gene: TRBV27; D gene: .
CDR3 protein: CASSLQGYPGPGNTIYF; CDR3 DNA: TGTGCCAGTAGTCTCCAGGGGTACCCGGGGCCTGGAAACACCATATATTTT; clone size: .; J gene: TRBJ1-3; V gene: TRBV19; D gene: .
CDR3 protein: CSVEDPQGEDQPQHF; CDR3 DNA: TGCAGCGTTGAAGACCCACAGGGTGAGGATCAGCCCCAGCATTTT; clone size: once; J gene: TRBJ1-5; V gene: TRBV29-1; D gene: .
CDR3 protein: CASSPKGQGGETQYF; CDR3 DNA: TGTGCCAGCAGCCCGAAGGGACAGGGCGGGGAGACCCAGTACTTC; clone size: .; J gene: TRBJ2-5; V gene: TRBV5-4; D gene: TRBD1
CDR3 protein: CASSRAGLGYEQYF; CDR3 DNA: TGTGCCAGTAGTAGAGCGGGACTAGGCTACGAGCAGTACTTC; clone size: .; J gene: TRBJ2-7; V gene: TRBV19; D gene: TRBD2
CDR3 protein: CSPKGAPGGGGDTEAFF; CDR3 DNA: TGCAGCCCTAAAGGGGCTCCAGGGGGCGGGGGCGACACTGAAGCTTTCTTT; clone size: once; J gene: TRBJ1-1; V gene: TRBV29-1; D gene: TRBD1